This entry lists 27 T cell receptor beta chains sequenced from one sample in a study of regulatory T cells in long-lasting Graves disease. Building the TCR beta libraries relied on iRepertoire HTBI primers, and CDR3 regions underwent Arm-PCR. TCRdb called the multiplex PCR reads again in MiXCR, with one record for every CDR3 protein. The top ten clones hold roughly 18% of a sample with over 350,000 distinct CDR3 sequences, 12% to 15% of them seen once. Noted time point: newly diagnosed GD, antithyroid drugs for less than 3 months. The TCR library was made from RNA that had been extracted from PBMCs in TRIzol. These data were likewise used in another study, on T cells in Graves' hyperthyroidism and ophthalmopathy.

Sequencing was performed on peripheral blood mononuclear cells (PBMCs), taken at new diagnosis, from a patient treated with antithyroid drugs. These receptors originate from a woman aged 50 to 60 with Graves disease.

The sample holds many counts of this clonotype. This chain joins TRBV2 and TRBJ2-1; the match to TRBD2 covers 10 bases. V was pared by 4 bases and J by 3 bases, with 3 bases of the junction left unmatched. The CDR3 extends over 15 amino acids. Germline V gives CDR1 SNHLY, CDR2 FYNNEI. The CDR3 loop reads CASSVGTSVYNEQFF. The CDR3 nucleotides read TGTGCCAGCAGTGTCGGGACTAGCGTCTACAATGAGCAGTTCTTC. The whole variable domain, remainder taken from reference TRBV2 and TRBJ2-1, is EPEVTQTPSHQVTQMGQEVILRCVPISNHLYFYWYRQILGQKVEFLVSFYNNEISEKSEIFDDQFSVERPDGSNFTLKIRSTKLEDSAMYFCASSVGTSVYNEQFFGPGTRLTVL.

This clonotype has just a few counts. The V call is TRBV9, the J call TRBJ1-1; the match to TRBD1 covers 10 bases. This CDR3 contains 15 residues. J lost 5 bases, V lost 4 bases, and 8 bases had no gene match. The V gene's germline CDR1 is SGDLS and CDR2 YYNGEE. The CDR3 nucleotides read TGTGCCAGCAGCAAAGACAGGGGGCGATTTACTGAAGCTTTCTTT. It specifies CASSKDRGRFTEAFF.

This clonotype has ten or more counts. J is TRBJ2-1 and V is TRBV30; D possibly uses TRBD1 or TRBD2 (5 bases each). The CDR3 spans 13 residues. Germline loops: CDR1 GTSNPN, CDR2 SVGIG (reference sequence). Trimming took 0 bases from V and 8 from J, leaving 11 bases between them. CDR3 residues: CAWSVVGTDEQFF. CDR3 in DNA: TGTGCCTGGAGTGTAGTCGGGACCGATGAGCAGTTCTTC.

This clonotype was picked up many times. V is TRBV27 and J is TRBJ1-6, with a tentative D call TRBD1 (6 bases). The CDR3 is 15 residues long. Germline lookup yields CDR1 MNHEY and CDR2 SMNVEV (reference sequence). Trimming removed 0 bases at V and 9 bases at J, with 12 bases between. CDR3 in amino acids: CASSLSGGVPSPLHF. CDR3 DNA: TGTGCCAGCAGTTTATCTGGGGGCGTACCTTCACCCCTCCACTTT.

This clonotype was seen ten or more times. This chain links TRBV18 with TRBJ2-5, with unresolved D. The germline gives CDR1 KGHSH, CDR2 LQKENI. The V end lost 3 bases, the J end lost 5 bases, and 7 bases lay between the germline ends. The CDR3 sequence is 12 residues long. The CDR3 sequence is CASSPRVETQYF. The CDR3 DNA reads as TGTGCCAGCTCACCCCGGGTGGAGACCCAGTACTTC.

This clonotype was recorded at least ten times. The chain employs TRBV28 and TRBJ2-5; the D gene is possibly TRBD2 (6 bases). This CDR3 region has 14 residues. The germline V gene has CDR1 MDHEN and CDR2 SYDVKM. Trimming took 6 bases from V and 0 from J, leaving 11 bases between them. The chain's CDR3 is CASRDYWYQETQYF. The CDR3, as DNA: TGTGCCAGCAGGGACTATTGGTACCAAGAGACCCAGTACTTC.

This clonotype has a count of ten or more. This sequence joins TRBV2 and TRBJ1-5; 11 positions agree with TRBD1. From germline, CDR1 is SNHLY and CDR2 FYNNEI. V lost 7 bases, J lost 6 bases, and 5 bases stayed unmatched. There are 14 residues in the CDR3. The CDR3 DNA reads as TGTGCCAGCACTGGACAGGGGGCTGGTCAGCCCCAGCATTTT. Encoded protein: CASTGQGAGQPQHF.

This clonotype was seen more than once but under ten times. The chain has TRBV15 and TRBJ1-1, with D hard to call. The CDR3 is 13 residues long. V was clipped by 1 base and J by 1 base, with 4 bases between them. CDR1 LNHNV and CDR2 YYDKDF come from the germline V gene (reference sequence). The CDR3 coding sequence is TGTGCCACCAGCAGAGCCAGGAACACTGAAGCTTTCTTT. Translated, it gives CATSRARNTEAFF.

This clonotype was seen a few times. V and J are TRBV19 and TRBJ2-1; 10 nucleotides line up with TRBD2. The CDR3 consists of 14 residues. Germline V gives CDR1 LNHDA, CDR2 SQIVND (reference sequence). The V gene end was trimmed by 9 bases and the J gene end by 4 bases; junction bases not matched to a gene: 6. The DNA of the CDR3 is TGTGCCAGGCTCCTAGCGGGGGTTTACAATGAGCAGTTCTTC. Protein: CARLLAGVYNEQFF. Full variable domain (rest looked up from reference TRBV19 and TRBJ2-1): DGGITQSPKYLFRKEGQNVTLSCEQNLNHDAMYWYRQDPGQGLRLIYYSQIVNDFQKGDIAEGYSVSREKKESFPLTVTSAQKNPTAFYLCARLLAGVYNEQFFGPGTRLTVL.

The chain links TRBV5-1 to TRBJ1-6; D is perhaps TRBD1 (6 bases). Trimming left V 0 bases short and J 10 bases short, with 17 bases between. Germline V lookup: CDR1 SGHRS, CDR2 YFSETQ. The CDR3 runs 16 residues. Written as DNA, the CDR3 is TGCGCCAGCAGCTTGGCAGGGGACAATATTGACTCACCCCTCCACTTT. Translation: CASSLAGDNIDSPLHF. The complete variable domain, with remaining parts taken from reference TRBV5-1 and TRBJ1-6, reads KAGVTQTPRYLIKTRGQQVTLSCSPISGHRSVSWYQQTPGQGLQFLFEYFSETQRNKGNFPGRFSGRQFSNSRSEMNVSTLELGDSALYLCASSLAGDNIDSPLHFGNGTRLTVT.

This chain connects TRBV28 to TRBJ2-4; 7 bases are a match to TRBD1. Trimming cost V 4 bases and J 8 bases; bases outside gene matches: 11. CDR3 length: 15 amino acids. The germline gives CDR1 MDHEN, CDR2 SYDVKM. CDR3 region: CASSSTGSTMDIQYF. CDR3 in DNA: TGTGCCAGCAGTTCGACAGGGTCAACCATGGACATTCAGTACTTC.

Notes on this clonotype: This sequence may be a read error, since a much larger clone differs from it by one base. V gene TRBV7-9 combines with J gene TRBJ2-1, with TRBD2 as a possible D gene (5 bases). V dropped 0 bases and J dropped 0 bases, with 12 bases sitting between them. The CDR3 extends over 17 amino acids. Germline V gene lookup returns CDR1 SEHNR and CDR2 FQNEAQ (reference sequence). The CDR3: CASSLAPAAPSYNEQFF. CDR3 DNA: TGTGCCAGCAGCTTAGCGCCAGCGGCCCCCTCCTACAATGAGCAGTTCTTC.

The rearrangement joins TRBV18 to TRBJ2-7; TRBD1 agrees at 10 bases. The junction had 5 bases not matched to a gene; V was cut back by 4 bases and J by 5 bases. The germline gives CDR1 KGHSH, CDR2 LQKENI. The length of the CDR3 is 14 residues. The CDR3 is CASSRGTGEDEQYF. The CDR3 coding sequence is TGTGCCAGCTCACGGGGGACAGGGGAGGACGAGCAGTACTTC. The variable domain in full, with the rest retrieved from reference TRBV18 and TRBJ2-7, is NAGVMQNPRHLVRRRGQEARLRCSPMKGHSHVYWYRQLPEEGLKFMVYLQKENIIDESGMPKERFSAEFPKEGPSILRIQQVVRGDSAAYFCASSRGTGEDEQYFGPGTRLTVT.

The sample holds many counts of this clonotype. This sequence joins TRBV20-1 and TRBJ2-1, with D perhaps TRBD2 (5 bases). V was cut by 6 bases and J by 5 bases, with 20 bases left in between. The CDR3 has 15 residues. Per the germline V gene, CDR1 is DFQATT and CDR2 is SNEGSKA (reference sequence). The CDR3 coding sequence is TGCAGTGCCAATGACGAGGGAGCCTTCCACAATGAGCAGTTCTTC. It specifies CSANDEGAFHNEQFF.

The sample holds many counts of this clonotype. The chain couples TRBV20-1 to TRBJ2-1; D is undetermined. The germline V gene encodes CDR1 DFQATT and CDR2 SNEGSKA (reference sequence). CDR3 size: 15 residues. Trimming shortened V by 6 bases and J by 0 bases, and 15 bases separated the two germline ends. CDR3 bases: TGCAGTGCGAGATGGCGGACGAACTCCTACAATGAGCAGTTCTTC. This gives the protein CSARWRTNSYNEQFF.

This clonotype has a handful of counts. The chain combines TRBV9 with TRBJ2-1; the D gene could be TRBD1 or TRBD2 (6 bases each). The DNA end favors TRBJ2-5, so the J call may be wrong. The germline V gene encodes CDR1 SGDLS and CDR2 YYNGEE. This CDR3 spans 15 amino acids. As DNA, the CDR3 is TGTGCCAGCAGCAGTCGTGGGGGGCGGGAAGAGACCCAGTACTTC. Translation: CASSSRGGREETQYF.

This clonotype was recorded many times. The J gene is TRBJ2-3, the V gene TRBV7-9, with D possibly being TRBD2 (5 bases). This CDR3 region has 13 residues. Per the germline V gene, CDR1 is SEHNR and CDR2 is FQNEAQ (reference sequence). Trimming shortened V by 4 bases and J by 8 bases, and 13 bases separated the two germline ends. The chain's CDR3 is CASSYTERSTQYF. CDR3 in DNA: TGTGCCAGCAGCTATACCGAGCGGAGTACGCAGTATTTT.

The CDR3 loop is CASTETGTSGFSSSYEQYF. CDR3 bases: TGTGCCAGCACCGAAACCGGGACTAGCGGATTTTCAAGCTCCTACGAGCAGTACTTC. This chain uses TRBV11-2 with TRBJ2-7; 11 bases match TRBD2. Germline CDR1 is SGHAT and CDR2 is FQNNGV. V lost 7 bases to trimming and J lost 0 bases; unmatched junction nucleotides: 17. The CDR3 sequence is 19 residues long. Combining the CDR3 with reference TRBV11-2 and TRBJ2-7 gives the whole variable domain EAGVAQSPRYKIIEKRQSVAFWCNPISGHATLYWYQQILGQGPKLLIQFQNNGVVDDSQLPKDRFSAERLKGVDSTLKIQPAKLEDSAVYLCASTETGTSGFSSSYEQYFGPGTRLTVT.

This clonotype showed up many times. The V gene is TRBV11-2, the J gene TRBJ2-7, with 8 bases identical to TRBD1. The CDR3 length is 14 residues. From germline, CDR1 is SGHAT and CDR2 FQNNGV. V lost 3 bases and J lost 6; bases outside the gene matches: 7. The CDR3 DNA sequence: TGTGCCAGCAGCTTTGGACAGGGATGGGCCGAGCAGTACTTC. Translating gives CASSFGQGWAEQYF.

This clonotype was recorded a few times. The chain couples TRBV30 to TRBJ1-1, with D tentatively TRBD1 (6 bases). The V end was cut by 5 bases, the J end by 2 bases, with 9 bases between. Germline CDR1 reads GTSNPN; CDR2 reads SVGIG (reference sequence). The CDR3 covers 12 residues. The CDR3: CAWEGGNTEAFF. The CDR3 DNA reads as TGTGCCTGGGAAGGGGGAAACACTGAAGCTTTCTTT. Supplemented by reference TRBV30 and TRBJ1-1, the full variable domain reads SQTIHQWPATLVQPVGSPLSLECTVEGTSNPNLYWYRQAAGRGLQLLFYSVGIGQISSEVPQNLSASRPQDRQFILSSKKLLLSDSGFYLCAWEGGNTEAFFGQGTRLTVV.

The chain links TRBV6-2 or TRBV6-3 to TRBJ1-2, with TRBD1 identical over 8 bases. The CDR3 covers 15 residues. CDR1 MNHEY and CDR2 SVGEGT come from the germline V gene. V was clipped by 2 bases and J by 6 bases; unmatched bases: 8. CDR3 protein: CASSYLRGQGNGYTF. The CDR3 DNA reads TGTGCCAGCAGTTACCTTCGCGGACAGGGTAATGGCTACACCTTC.

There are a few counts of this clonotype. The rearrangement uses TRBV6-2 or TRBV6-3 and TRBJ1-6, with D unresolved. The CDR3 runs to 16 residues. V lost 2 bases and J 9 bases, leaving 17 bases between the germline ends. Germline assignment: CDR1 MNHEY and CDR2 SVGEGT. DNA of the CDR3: TGTGCCAGCAGTTACGGAGCGGGCTTAGGAGGTTCACCCCTCCACTTT. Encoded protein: CASSYGAGLGGSPLHF.

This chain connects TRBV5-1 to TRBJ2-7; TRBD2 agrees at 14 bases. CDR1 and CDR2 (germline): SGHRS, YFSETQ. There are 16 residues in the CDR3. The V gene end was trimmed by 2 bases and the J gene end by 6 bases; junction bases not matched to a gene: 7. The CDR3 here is CASSFTGTSGRGEQYF. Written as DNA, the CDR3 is TGCGCCAGCAGCTTCACCGGGACTAGCGGGAGAGGCGAGCAGTACTTC.

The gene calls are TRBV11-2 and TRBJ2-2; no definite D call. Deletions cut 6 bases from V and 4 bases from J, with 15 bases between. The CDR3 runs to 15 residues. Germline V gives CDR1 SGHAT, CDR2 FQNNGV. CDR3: CASRPPRQLTGELFF. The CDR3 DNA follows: TGTGCCAGCAGACCTCCCCGGCAGCTCACCGGGGAGCTGTTTTTT.

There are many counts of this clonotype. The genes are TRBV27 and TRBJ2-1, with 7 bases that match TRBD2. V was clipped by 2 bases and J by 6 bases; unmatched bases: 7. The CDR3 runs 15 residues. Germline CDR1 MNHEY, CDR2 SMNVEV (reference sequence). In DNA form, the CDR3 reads TGTGCCAGCAGTTTAGCCTGGGACTACTCCAATGAGCAGTTCTTC. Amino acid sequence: CASSLAWDYSNEQFF.

As DNA, the CDR3 is TGCGCCAGCAGCTTGGCCACCTCAGAGGCTGGCTACACCTTC. Amino acid sequence: CASSLATSEAGYTF. The chain couples TRBV5-1 to TRBJ1-2, with D unclear. Germline V lookup: CDR1 SGHRS, CDR2 YFSETQ. V shed 0 bases and J shed 7 bases, with 13 bases lying between them. This CDR3 spans 14 amino acids.

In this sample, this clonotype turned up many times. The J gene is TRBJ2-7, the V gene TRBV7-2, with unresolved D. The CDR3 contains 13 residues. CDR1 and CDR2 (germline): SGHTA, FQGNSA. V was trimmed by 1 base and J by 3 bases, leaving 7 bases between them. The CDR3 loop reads CASSLDQNYEQYF. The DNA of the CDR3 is TGTGCCAGCAGCTTAGACCAGAACTACGAGCAGTACTTC.